What follows are 27 T cell receptor beta chains derived from one specimen sequenced in a study of blood T cell repertoires in COVID-19. Repertoires were generated with immunoSEQ multiplex PCR, while TCRdb's copy carries only in-frame clones and drops some. The profile shows more than 85,000 clones, 85% of them singletons. The material sequenced was peripheral blood. These receptors were taken from a man at least 80 years old with acute or convalescent COVID-19.

V gene TRBV21-1 combines with J gene TRBJ1-2; the listed D gene, TRBD1, was not tested against the DNA. TRBV21-1 is a documented pseudogene. This CDR3 region has 15 residues. CDR3 loop: CASSITTGPNYGYTF. The CDR3 nucleotides are TGTGCCAGCAGCATCACGACAGGCCCTAACTATGGCTACACCTTC.

This chain uses TRBV6-5 with TRBJ2-5; D might be TRBD1 (5 bases). Trimming removed 0 bases at V and 5 bases at J, with 10 bases between. The length of the CDR3 is 14 residues. The germline gives CDR1 MNHEY, CDR2 SVGAGI. The CDR3 here is CASSYSKGAETQYF. The CDR3 bases are TGTGCCAGCAGTTACTCGAAAGGGGCCGAGACCCAGTACTTC.

The rearrangement joins TRBV12-3 or TRBV12-4 to TRBJ2-1, with TRBD2 matching 7 bases. The CDR3 runs 13 residues. Trimming cost V 5 bases and J 15 bases; bases outside gene matches: 13. The CDR3 DNA is TGTGCCAGCAGTAGAGAGCGGGACCCATACCGGTTCTTC. Translation: CASSRERDPYRFF.

This chain's CDR3 is CASSANRGPQETQYF. CDR3 in DNA: TGTGCCAGCAGTGCTAACAGGGGACCCCAAGAGACCCAGTACTTC. The chain recombines TRBV25-1 with TRBJ2-5; 7 nucleotides match TRBD1. Germline V CDR1 and CDR2: MGHDK, SYGVNS. V shed 4 bases, J shed 1 base, and the junction held 6 bases outside the gene matches. The length of the CDR3 is 15 residues.

The chain uses TRBV7-8 and TRBJ2-1; 11 bases match TRBD2. Trimming took 8 bases from V and 1 from J; bases not matched to a gene: 4. This CDR3 comprises 15 residues. Germline CDR1 and CDR2: SGHVS and FQNEAQ. The CDR3 reads CASGVAGGSYNEQFF. CDR3 nucleotide sequence: TGTGCCAGCGGGGTAGCGGGAGGGTCCTACAATGAGCAGTTCTTC.

The chain employs TRBV6-2 or TRBV6-3 and TRBJ1-5; 7 bases line up with TRBD1. This CDR3 is 15 amino acids long. After removal of 2 bases from V and 4 bases from J, the junction contained 5 bases not matched to a gene. The germline CDR1 and CDR2 sequences are MNHEY and SVGEGT. CDR3 sequence: CASSYVQGGNQPQHF. DNA of the CDR3: TGTGCCAGCAGTTACGTCCAGGGGGGTAATCAGCCCCAGCATTTT.

This chain connects TRBV7-2 to TRBJ2-1, with a weak D call TRBD2 (7 bases). Trimming left V 0 bases short and J 5 bases short, with 20 bases between. This CDR3 spans 18 amino acids. Per the germline V gene, CDR1 is SGHTA and CDR2 is FQGNSA. In DNA form, the CDR3 reads TGTGCCAGCAGCTTAGCCCTGACTCTGGCGGGGGCAAACAATGAGCAGTTCTTC. It is translated as CASSLALTLAGANNEQFF.

The rearrangement joins TRBV3-1 (or the pseudogene TRBV3-2) to TRBJ2-7; D might be TRBD1 (6 bases). V was pared by 1 base and J by 4 bases, with 14 bases between. Germline assignment: CDR1 LGHDT and CDR2 YNNKEL (reference sequence). CDR3 length: 15 residues. The CDR3 region has the DNA TGTGCCAGCAGCCAAGGTCAGGGGAGCTTTTACGAGCAGTACTTC. Protein sequence: CASSQGQGSFYEQYF.

This clone has just one count. This sequence joins TRBV14 and TRBJ1-2; TRBD1 matches at 11 bases. The CDR3 is 15 residues long. Germline values: CDR1 SGHDN, CDR2 FVKESK. V dropped 3 bases and J dropped 8; count of bases not matched to a gene: 8. DNA of the CDR3: TGTGCCAGCAGCCACCCGGGACAGGGGGTTAACGGCTACACCTTC. Its protein product is CASSHPGQGVNGYTF. Supplemented by reference TRBV14 and TRBJ1-2, the full variable domain reads EAGVTQFPSHSVIEKGQTVTLRCDPISGHDNLYWYRRVMGKEIKFLLHFVKESKQDESGMPNNRFLAERTGGTYSTLKVQPAELEDSGVYFCASSHPGQGVNGYTFGSGTRLTVV.

The J gene is TRBJ1-1, the V gene TRBV3-1 (or the pseudogene TRBV3-2); D is unclear. Between the trimmed V and J ends, which lost 0 bases and 5 bases, there was a span of 13 bases. CDR1 is LGHDT and CDR2 is YNNKEL in the germline V gene (reference sequence). The CDR3 totals 15 residues. CDR3 in DNA: TGTGCCAGCAGCCAAGATTTAGTGGCGGGGACTGAAGCTTTCTTT. Translation gives CASSQDLVAGTEAFF.

This clone showed up just once. The chain recombines TRBV5-6 with TRBJ1-1; no clear D gene. The CDR3 has 14 residues. Trimming took off 7 bases at V and 0 bases at J, with 13 bases between the two ends. The germline V gene encodes CDR1 SGHDT and CDR2 YYEEEE. CDR3 protein: CASHRGVMNTEAFF. In DNA form, the CDR3 reads TGTGCCAGCCACCGGGGTGTTATGAACACTGAAGCTTTCTTT.

V gene TRBV5-4 combines with J gene TRBJ2-7; D call uncertain. CDR1 SGHNT and CDR2 YYREEE come from the germline V gene (reference sequence). V was pared by 4 bases and J by 4 bases, with 9 bases between. CDR3 length equals 12 residues. In nucleotides, the CDR3 is TGTGCCAGCAGCGTAGACGGGTACGAGCAGTACTTC. Translation gives CASSVDGYEQYF.

CDR3 sequence: CASSLLPRGRGETQYF. The CDR3 DNA sequence: TGTGCCAGCAGCTTGCTCCCAAGGGGGCGCGGGGAGACCCAGTACTTC. The V and J genes are TRBV5-4 and TRBJ2-5, with 7 bases lining up with TRBD1. The CDR3 consists of 16 residues. The V gene's germline CDR1 is SGHNT and CDR2 YYREEE (reference sequence). The ends lost 1 base at V and 5 bases at J; junction bases unmatched: 11.

The V and J genes are TRBV6-5 and TRBJ1-4, with 10 bases aligning to TRBD1. This CDR3 region has 15 residues. Germline-derived CDR1 and CDR2 are MNHEY and SVGAGI. Losses at the gene ends were 6 bases for V and 4 bases for J; bases not matched to a gene: 5. CDR3 region: CASRRQGANNEKLFF. In DNA, the CDR3 is TGTGCCAGCAGGCGACAGGGGGCGAATAATGAAAAACTGTTTTTT.

The rearrangement joins TRBV21-1 to TRBJ1-5; the table gives TRBD1 as D, unverified against the DNA. TRBV21-1 is recorded as a pseudogene. This CDR3 has 17 residues. The CDR3 nucleotides are TGTGCCAGCAGCAAAGTCCCTGGACAGGGGAAGGATCAGCCCCAGCATTTT. Translated, it gives CASSKVPGQGKDQPQHF.

The chain combines TRBV5-4 with TRBJ2-1, with D possibly TRBD2 on 6 matching bases. Germline values: CDR1 SGHNT, CDR2 YYREEE (reference sequence). CDR3 length: 16 amino acids. Trimming removed 0 bases at V and 3 bases at J, with 13 bases between. CDR3 DNA: TGTGCCAGCAGCTTGGCCGGGAGTAGGGGCTACAATGAGCAGTTCTTC. The encoded protein is CASSLAGSRGYNEQFF. Complete variable domain (other parts from reference TRBV5-4 and TRBJ2-1): ETGVTQSPTHLIKTRGQQVTLRCSSQSGHNTVSWYQQALGQGPQFIFQYYREEENGRGNFPPRFSGLQFPNYSSELNVNALELDDSALYLCASSLAGSRGYNEQFFGPGTRLTVL.

The chain employs TRBV18 and TRBJ1-5; no definite D call. The CDR3 has 12 amino acids. Trimming pared 6 bases from V and 5 bases from J, leaving 8 bases between. CDR1 is KGHSH and CDR2 is LQKENI in the germline V gene. This chain's CDR3 is CASSPRDQPQHF. The DNA for the CDR3 is TGTGCCAGCTCCCCCCGGGATCAGCCCCAGCATTTT.

This clone appeared a few times. This sequence joins TRBV29-1 and TRBJ1-1; D possibly corresponds to TRBD1 (5 bases). V was cut by 8 bases and J by 10 bases, with 23 bases left in between. This CDR3 spans 13 amino acids. The germline V gene has CDR1 SQVTM and CDR2 ANQGSEA. CDR3 DNA sequence: TGCAGCCCAAAACTGCCAGGGCACAAGGGAGCTTTCTTT. This codes for CSPKLPGHKGAFF. Looking up the rest from reference TRBV29-1 and TRBJ1-1 gives the full variable domain: SAVISQKPSRDICQRGTSLTIQCQVDSQVTMMFWYRQQPGQSLTLIATANQGSEATYESGFVIDKFPISRPNLTFSTLTVSNMSPEDSSIYLCSPKLPGHKGAFFGQGTRLTVV.

This rearrangement joins TRBV6-5 to TRBJ2-5; 12 bases are a match to TRBD2. With V trimmed by 6 bases and J by 9 bases, 11 bases remained unmatched. Germline V gives CDR1 MNHEY, CDR2 SVGAGI. The CDR3 runs 15 residues. In DNA form, the CDR3 reads TGTGCCAGCAGCCAAGGACTAGCGGGGCGTCGCGCCCAGTACTTC. Protein product: CASSQGLAGRRAQYF.

This chain links TRBV28 with TRBJ1-5; weak D call: TRBD1 (5 bases). Per the germline V gene, CDR1 is MDHEN and CDR2 is SYDVKM. The CDR3 contains 15 residues. V was clipped by 3 bases and J by 3 bases, with 12 bases between them. The DNA of the CDR3 is TGTGCCAGCAGTTTTACAGGCAACTTCAATCAGCCCCAGCATTTT. The encoded protein is CASSFTGNFNQPQHF.

The rearrangement joins TRBV4-1 to TRBJ1-1; D might be TRBD1 (6 bases). Looked up from germline, CDR1 is MGHRA and CDR2 is YSYEKL. Trimming pared 4 bases from V and 4 bases from J, leaving 16 bases between. The CDR3 consists of 15 residues. The CDR3 loop reads CASSLIQGIGTEAFF. The DNA of the CDR3 is TGCGCCAGCAGCCTTATACAGGGTATCGGCACTGAAGCTTTCTTT.

The chain combines TRBV3-1 (or the pseudogene TRBV3-2) with TRBJ1-1, with D uncertain. The germline CDR1 and CDR2 sequences are LGHDT and YNNKEL (reference sequence). V lost 0 bases, J lost 7 bases, and 6 bases lay in between. The CDR3 spans 12 residues. The CDR3 nucleotides are TGTGCCAGCAGCCAAGATCGGAGTGAAGCTTTCTTT. Translation gives CASSQDRSEAFF.

The chain has TRBV18 and TRBJ1-2; weak D call: TRBD1 (6 bases). CDR1 is KGHSH, CDR2 LQKENI, per germline. The CDR3 is 17 amino acids. Trimming stripped 5 bases from V and 4 bases from J, with 23 bases between. CDR3 DNA sequence: TGTGCCAGCTCATCTACCACAGGGCCTACGGGGGGCTATGGCTACACCTTC. Residues: CASSSTTGPTGGYGYTF.

This clone was detected a few times. The gene calls are TRBV19 and TRBJ2-3, with 11 bases fitting TRBD2. Looked up from germline, CDR1 is LNHDA and CDR2 is SQIVND (reference sequence). This CDR3 has 17 residues. Unmatched junction bases numbered 7, after V lost 1 base and J lost 4 bases. CDR3 nucleotide sequence: TGTGCCAGTAGTATAGTCGGGCTAGCGGGAGGTTCAGATACGCAGTATTTT. Translating it yields CASSIVGLAGGSDTQYF.

This chain links TRBV7-9 with TRBJ2-3; TRBD2 matches at 12 bases. The germline V gene has CDR1 SEHNR and CDR2 FQNEAQ (reference sequence). V lost 3 bases and J lost 2; bases outside the gene matches: 3. The CDR3 runs 16 residues. CDR3 nucleotide sequence: TGTGCCAGCAGCTTCAGACTAGCGGGAGCCACAGATACGCAGTATTTT. It encodes CASSFRLAGATDTQYF.

The chain combines TRBV3-1 (or the pseudogene TRBV3-2) with TRBJ1-2; D remains unclear. There are 14 residues in the CDR3. The germline V and J ends were trimmed by 0 bases and 2 bases, with 7 bases remaining between them. CDR1 and CDR2 (germline): LGHDT, YNNKEL (reference sequence). The CDR3 here is CASSQDQANYGYTF. The CDR3 DNA sequence: TGTGCCAGCAGCCAAGACCAAGCGAACTATGGCTACACCTTC.

J is TRBJ2-5 and V is TRBV28; the match to TRBD1 covers 8 bases. Germline V gene lookup returns CDR1 MDHEN and CDR2 SYDVKM. The CDR3 runs to 12 residues. The CDR3 bases are TGTGCGACTCACAGGGGGAGGGAGACCCAGTACTTC. Its translation is CATHRGRETQYF. Full variable domain (rest looked up from reference TRBV28 and TRBJ2-5): DVKVTQSSRYLVKRTGEKVFLECVQDMDHENMFWYRQDPGLGLRLIYFSYDVKMKEKGDIPEGYSVSREKKERFSLILESASTNQTSMYLCATHRGRETQYFGPGTRLLVL.